The 20 T cell receptor beta chains below were found in one sample sequenced in a study of beta chain features in type 1 diabetes. Findings and limits, study-wide: When Type 1 diabetes patients were examined, their TCRB CDR3s proved moderately but significantly shorter in all four CD4+ subsets.

The authors reverse transcribed all of the isolated RNA, so sequencing captured expressed TCRB transcripts. Using immunoSEQ multiplex PCR, the repertoire was profiled, and TCRdb retains in-frame clones only, with some absent. Here the sample spans 500,000 to 800,000 clones, under 15% being singletons. The antigens these receptors bind are not known. Sequencing was performed on naive CD4+ T cells from blood. All receptors come from a man aged 25 to 45 with type 1 diabetes.

There are a few counts of this clone. The chain uses TRBV12-5 and TRBJ1-1; D is uncertain. Germline V lookup: CDR1 LGHNT, CDR2 FRNRAP. CDR3 size: 14 residues. V was pared by 5 bases and J by 3 bases, with 13 bases between. CDR3 residues: CASGNGIRDTEAFF. In DNA form, the CDR3 reads TGTGCTAGTGGTAATGGGATCCGAGACACTGAAGCTTTCTTT.

There are a few counts of this clone. The V and J genes are TRBV2 and TRBJ2-1; 10 bases align to TRBD2. Germline V gene lookup returns CDR1 SNHLY and CDR2 FYNNEI. With V trimmed by 6 bases and J by 6 bases, 5 bases remained unmatched. CDR3 size: 14 residues. The CDR3 coding sequence is TGTGCCAGCAGAGCCAGCGGGGGGGCCAATGAGCAGTTCTTC. Its protein is CASRASGGANEQFF.

This clone was recorded a few times. One end of the junction is discordant with germline, which a read error may explain. The chain recombines TRBV10-3 with TRBJ1-4, with D maybe TRBD1 (6 bases). The CDR3 length is 13 residues. Germline V gene data show CDR1 as ENHRY and CDR2 as SYGVKD. The CDR3 sequence is CASSKQGNEKLFF. As DNA, the CDR3 is TGTGCCAGCAGTAAACAGGGTAATGAAAAACTGTTTTTT.

The chain couples TRBV9 to TRBJ2-3; D gene ambiguous. V lost 4 bases, J lost 5 bases, and 5 bases lay in between. This CDR3 has 11 residues. Germline CDR1 is SGDLS and CDR2 is YYNGEE. The CDR3 nucleotides read TGTGCCAGCAGCTTAGTAGATACGCAGTATTTT. Translated: CASSLVDTQYF.

This clone was seen only a few times. The chain joins TRBV29-1 to TRBJ2-7; D is possibly TRBD1 (6 bases). Germline CDR1 reads SQVTM; CDR2 reads ANQGSEA. The CDR3 extends over 13 amino acids. The V end was cut by 6 bases, the J end by 0 bases, with 12 bases between. Here the CDR3 DNA reads TGCAGCGTCCCACAGGGTTCCTCCTACGAGCAGTACTTC. The encoded protein is CSVPQGSSYEQYF.

This clone was recorded a few times. V gene TRBV4-3 combines with J gene TRBJ2-4; 15 bases are a match to TRBD2. The germline V gene has CDR1 LGHNA and CDR2 YSLEER. The J segment lost 4 bases and the V segment lost 0 bases, leaving 1 base of the junction unmatched. The CDR3 spans 17 residues. The CDR3 DNA sequence: TGCGCCAGCAGCCAAGATGGGACTAGCGGGGGGAAAAACATTCAGTACTTC. This translates into CASSQDGTSGGKNIQYF.

This chain connects TRBV10-3 to TRBJ1-1, with D tentatively TRBD1 (6 bases). The V gene's germline CDR1 is ENHRY and CDR2 SYGVKD. V was clipped by 3 bases and J by 0 bases, with 17 bases between them. The CDR3 totals 17 residues. The CDR3 sequence: CAISEADREVVNTEAFF. CDR3 bases: TGTGCCATCAGTGAAGCGGACAGAGAGGTCGTGAACACTGAAGCTTTCTTT.

This clone was picked up a small number of times. J is TRBJ1-2 and V is TRBV29-1; 7 bases map to TRBD1. The CDR3 is made up of 18 amino acids. The germline V gene encodes CDR1 SQVTM and CDR2 ANQGSEA. V shed 3 bases and J 3 bases; nucleotides not matched to a gene: 19. The CDR3 DNA reads as TGCAGCGTTGACACGCAAGGGGACAGCCTGTTGCCCTACTATGGCTACACCTTC. Translation gives CSVDTQGDSLLPYYGYTF.

This clone was observed a handful of times. J is TRBJ2-6 and V is TRBV7-2, with TRBD2 as a possible D gene (5 bases). Trimming pared 3 bases from V and 1 base from J, leaving 10 bases between. The CDR3 is made up of 16 amino acids. The germline CDR1 and CDR2 sequences are SGHTA and FQGNSA. In DNA form, the CDR3 reads TGTGCCAGCAGCTTGGTTAGGAGGTCTGGGGCCAACGTCCTGACTTTC. This codes for CASSLVRRSGANVLTF.

The CDR3 spells CASSSGQIAGGPSRREQYF. As DNA, the CDR3 is TGTGCCAGCAGCTCCGGACAAATAGCGGGGGGCCCCTCTCGTAGAGAGCAGTACTTC. The V and J genes are TRBV7-2 and TRBJ2-7; TRBD2 aligns across 10 bases. The CDR3 contains 19 residues. Germline lookup yields CDR1 SGHTA and CDR2 FQGNSA. The J segment lost 7 bases and the V segment lost 4 bases, leaving 22 bases of the junction unmatched.

The rearrangement joins TRBV30 to TRBJ1-5; D is ambiguous. The CDR3 is 13 residues long. The germline CDR1 and CDR2 sequences are GTSNPN and SVGIG (reference sequence). The V end lost 2 bases, the J end lost 4 bases, and 9 bases lay between the germline ends. CDR3 loop: CAWSMNGNQPQHF. The CDR3 nucleotides are TGTGCCTGGAGTATGAACGGTAATCAGCCCCAGCATTTT. Based on the CDR3 plus reference TRBV30 and TRBJ1-5, the full variable domain is SQTIHQWPATLVQPVGSPLSLECTVEGTSNPNLYWYRQAAGRGLQLLFYSVGIGQISSEVPQNLSASRPQDRQFILSSKKLLLSDSGFYLCAWSMNGNQPQHFGDGTRLSIL.

With respect to this clone: Since a much larger clone is just one base distant, this may be a read error. The same CDR3 arises from other DNA sequences in this sample as well. The chain employs TRBV7-6 and TRBJ1-3, with D unclear. The CDR3 loop spans 13 amino acids. V was shortened by 3 bases and J by 1 base, with 4 bases between the two germline ends. CDR1 and CDR2 (germline): SGHVS, FNYEAQ. The CDR3 sequence is CASSLGSGNTIYF. The CDR3 DNA reads TGTGCCAGCAGCTTGGGTTCTGGAAACACCATATATTTT.

The chain uses TRBV7-9 and TRBJ1-4; a possible D gene is TRBD1 (6 bases). The germline CDR1 and CDR2 sequences are SEHNR and FQNEAQ (reference sequence). This CDR3 contains 15 residues. Between the trimmed V and J ends, which lost 5 bases and 4 bases, there was a span of 14 bases. This CDR3 is CASSNRQEVNEKLFF. The DNA of the CDR3 is TGTGCCAGCAGCAACCGACAGGAGGTTAATGAAAAACTGTTTTTT.

CDR3 nucleotide sequence: TGTGCCAGCGGACGGACTCTCTCTGGGGCCAACGTCCTGACTTTC. This codes for CASGRTLSGANVLTF. The gene calls are TRBV9 and TRBJ2-6; maybe TRBD2 (5 bases). Between the trimmed V and J ends, which lost 7 bases and 0 bases, there was a span of 11 bases. This CDR3 has 15 amino acids. Per germline, CDR1 SGDLS and CDR2 YYNGEE.

V and J are TRBV11-2 and TRBJ1-2, with a possible D match to TRBD1 (6 bases). V lost 3 bases and J lost 7, with 15 bases in between. Germline assignment: CDR1 SGHAT and CDR2 FQNNGV. The CDR3 consists of 14 residues. CDR3: CASSFQGLLGGYTF. In DNA form, the CDR3 reads TGTGCCAGCAGCTTTCAGGGGCTCTTAGGTGGCTACACCTTC.

This clone came up many times. The chain couples TRBV10-3 to TRBJ2-4; D remains unclear. This CDR3 has 13 amino acids. Germline-derived CDR1 and CDR2 are ENHRY and SYGVKD. Trimming cost V 0 bases and J 5 bases, with 5 bases left between them. The chain's CDR3 is CAISESRENIQYF. The CDR3 DNA sequence: TGTGCCATCAGTGAGTCCCGGGAAAACATTCAGTACTTC.

This clone has a handful of counts. This chain joins TRBV5-4 and TRBJ1-2, with D unclear. Trimming stripped 0 bases from V and 2 bases from J, with 8 bases between. The length of the CDR3 is 14 residues. Germline CDR1 reads SGHNT; CDR2 reads YYREEE (reference sequence). The CDR3 sequence is CASSLDAGNYGYTF. The CDR3 DNA follows: TGTGCCAGCAGCTTGGATGCAGGCAACTATGGCTACACCTTC. The whole variable domain, filled in from reference TRBV5-4 and TRBJ1-2, reads ETGVTQSPTHLIKTRGQQVTLRCSSQSGHNTVSWYQQALGQGPQFIFQYYREEENGRGNFPPRFSGLQFPNYSSELNVNALELDDSALYLCASSLDAGNYGYTFGSGTRLTVV.

This clone has only a few counts. The CDR3 region is CASSSETIGGTQYF. DNA of the CDR3: TGTGCCAGCAGCTCTGAGACAATCGGGGGGACCCAGTACTTC. The chain joins TRBV5-5 to TRBJ2-5, with D perhaps matching TRBD2 (6 bases). Trimming removed 3 bases at V and 7 bases at J, with 16 bases between. The length of the CDR3 is 14 residues. Germline V gene sequence: CDR1 SGHKS, CDR2 YYEKEE (reference sequence).

In its sample, this clone was seen a few times. The chain combines TRBV9 with TRBJ1-2, with 9 bases identical to TRBD1. The CDR3 spans 13 residues. V was clipped by 0 bases and J by 8 bases; unmatched bases: 2. CDR1 is SGDLS and CDR2 is YYNGEE in the germline V gene. The CDR3 reads CASSVEGQGGYTF. As DNA, the CDR3 is TGTGCCAGCAGCGTAGAGGGACAGGGCGGCTACACCTTC.

This clone was detected a few times. The chain links TRBV5-1 to TRBJ2-1; tentatively, D is TRBD2 (6 bases). The CDR3 covers 16 residues. Germline-derived CDR1 and CDR2 are SGHRS and YFSETQ. Between the trimmed V and J ends, which lost 1 base and 4 bases, there was a span of 15 bases. This CDR3 reads CASSLTGGARYNEQFF. In DNA form, the CDR3 reads TGCGCCAGCAGCTTGACCGGAGGGGCGAGGTACAATGAGCAGTTCTTC.